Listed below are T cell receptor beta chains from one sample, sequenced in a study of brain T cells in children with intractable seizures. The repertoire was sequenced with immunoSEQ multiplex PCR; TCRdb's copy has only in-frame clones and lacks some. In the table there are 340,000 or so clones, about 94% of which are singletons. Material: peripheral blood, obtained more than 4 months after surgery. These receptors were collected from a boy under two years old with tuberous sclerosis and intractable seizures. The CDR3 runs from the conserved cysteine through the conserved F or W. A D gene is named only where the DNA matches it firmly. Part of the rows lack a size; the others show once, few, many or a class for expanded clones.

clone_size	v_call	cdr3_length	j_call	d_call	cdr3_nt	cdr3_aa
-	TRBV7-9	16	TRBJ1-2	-	TGTGCCAGCAGCCGGGGGGGAGAACCTAAGCCCGGGGGCTACACCTTC	CASSRGGEPKPGGYTF
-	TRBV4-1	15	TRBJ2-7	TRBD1	TGCGCCAGCAGCCTCGGACAGGGCCTCTCCTACGAGCAGTACTTC	CASSLGQGLSYEQYF
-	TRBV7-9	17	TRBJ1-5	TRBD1	TGTGCCAGCAGCCTCGGGACAGGAGGGGGCATGAATCAGCCCCAGCATTTT	CASSLGTGGGMNQPQHF
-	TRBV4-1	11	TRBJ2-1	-	TGCGCCAGCAGCCACTACAATGAGCAGTTCTTC	CASSHYNEQFF
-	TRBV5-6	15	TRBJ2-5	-	TGTGCCAGCAGCGCCAACGCCGGGGGCGTGGAGACCCAGTACTTC	CASSANAGGVETQYF
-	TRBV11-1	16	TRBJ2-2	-	TGTGCCAGCAGCCCCGACAGCGAGTCTAACACCGGGGAGCTGTTTTTT	CASSPDSESNTGELFF
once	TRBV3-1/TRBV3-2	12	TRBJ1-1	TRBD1	TGTGCCAGCAGCCAGGGAGGAGGGGGCGCTTTCTTT	CASSQGGGGAFF
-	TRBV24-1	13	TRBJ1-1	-	TGTGCCACCACTCGGGGTTTCGGCACTGAAGCTTTCTTT	CATTRGFGTEAFF
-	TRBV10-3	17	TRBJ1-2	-	TGTGCCATCAGTGAGTCGCCGGCCTCCAGGGAAGGTAGTGGCTACACCTTC	CAISESPASREGSGYTF
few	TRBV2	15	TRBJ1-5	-	TGTGCCAGCAGTTATAGCGGTGGGATGGGTCAGCCCCAGCATTTT	CASSYSGGMGQPQHF
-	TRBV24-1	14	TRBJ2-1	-	TGTGCCACCAGTGATTCCGCAGGGGTGGATGAGCAGTTCTTC	CATSDSAGVDEQFF
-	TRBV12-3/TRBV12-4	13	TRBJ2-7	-	TGTGCCAGCAGTTTGTTTGGGGACGACAAGCAGTACTTC	CASSLFGDDKQYF
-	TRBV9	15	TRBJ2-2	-	TGTGCCAGCAGCGTAAGCGGTGCGAACACCGGGGAGCTGTTTTTT	CASSVSGANTGELFF
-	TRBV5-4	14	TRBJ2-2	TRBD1	TGTGCCAGCACCCGACAGGGTAATACCGGGGAGCTGTTTTTT	CASTRQGNTGELFF
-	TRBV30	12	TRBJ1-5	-	TGTGCCTGGAACAGGATTAATCAGCCCCAGCATTTT	CAWNRINQPQHF
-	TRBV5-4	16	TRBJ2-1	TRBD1	TGTGCCAGCAGCTTGGGACAGGGATTCTCCTACAATGAGCAGTTCTTC	CASSLGQGFSYNEQFF
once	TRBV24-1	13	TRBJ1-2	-	TGTGCCACCAGTGACGGGGACGGCGGGGGCTACACCTTC	CATSDGDGGGYTF
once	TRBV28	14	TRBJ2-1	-	TGTGCCAGCAGGAGGCCCCCGGGGATGAATGAGCAGTTCTTC	CASRRPPGMNEQFF
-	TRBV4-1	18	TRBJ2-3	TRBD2	TGCGCCAGCAGCTCACCCCGAGCGGGGGGTGAGTCCACAGATACGCAGTATTTT	CASSSPRAGGESTDTQYF
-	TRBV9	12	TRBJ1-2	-	TGTGCCAGCAGCGCAACAGGGATTGGCTACACCTTC	CASSATGIGYTF
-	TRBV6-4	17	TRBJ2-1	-	TGTGCCAGCAGTGACTCGAATGGGGCCTCACCCCGCAATGAGCAGTTCTTC	CASSDSNGASPRNEQFF
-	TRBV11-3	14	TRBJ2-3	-	TGTGCCAGCAGCCCCGGACGAAGCACAGATACGCAGTATTTT	CASSPGRSTDTQYF
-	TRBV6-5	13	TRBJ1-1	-	TGTGCCAGCATAGGAGGGGGTCGGACTGAAGCTTTCTTT	CASIGGGRTEAFF
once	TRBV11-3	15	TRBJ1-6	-	TGTGCCAGCAGCTCAGATAGGAGCCATAATTCACCCCTCCACTTT	CASSSDRSHNSPLHF
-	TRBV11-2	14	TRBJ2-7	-	TGTGCCAGCAGCTTTGGGGCTAGCATGCCCGAGCAGTACTTC	CASSFGASMPEQYF
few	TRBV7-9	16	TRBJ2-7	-	TGTGCCAGCAGCTTAGGCGGGCTTACACCCTCCTACGAGCAGTACTTC	CASSLGGLTPSYEQYF
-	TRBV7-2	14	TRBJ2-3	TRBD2	TGTGCCAGCAGACTAGCGGGGTTCACAGATACGCAGTATTTT	CASRLAGFTDTQYF
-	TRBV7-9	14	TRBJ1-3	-	TGTGCCAGCAGCTCAACAGGGATGGGAAACACCATATATTTT	CASSSTGMGNTIYF
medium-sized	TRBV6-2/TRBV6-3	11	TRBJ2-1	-	TGTGCCAGCAGTCTGGTCTATGAGCAGTTCTTC	CASSLVYEQFF
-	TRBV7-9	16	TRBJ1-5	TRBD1	TGTGCCAGCAGCCCCGAACAGGGGTTTGTGAATCAGCCCCAGCATTTT	CASSPEQGFVNQPQHF
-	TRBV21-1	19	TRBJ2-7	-	TGTGCCAGCAGCCCCTTTCTGGGACTAGCGGAACTAAGCTCCTACGAGCAGTACTTC	CASSPFLGLAELSSYEQYF
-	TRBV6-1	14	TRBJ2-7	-	TGTGCCAGCAGTGAAGGGTGGGGAGCCTACGAGCAGTACTTC	CASSEGWGAYEQYF
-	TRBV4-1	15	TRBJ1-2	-	TGCGCCAGCAGCCAAGGGGGAGGGGTTCGGAATGGCTACACCTTC	CASSQGGGVRNGYTF
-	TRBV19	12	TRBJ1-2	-	TGTGCCAGTAAGAGAGGGGTTTATGGCTACACCTTC	CASKRGVYGYTF
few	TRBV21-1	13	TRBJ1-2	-	TGTGCCAGCAGCAAGGGACAGGGTTGGGGCTACACCTTC	CASSKGQGWGYTF
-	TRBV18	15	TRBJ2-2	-	TGTGCCAGCTCACCAGACGCCGCGAACACCGGGGAGCTGTTTTTT	CASSPDAANTGELFF
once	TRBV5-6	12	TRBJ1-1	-	TGTGCCAGCAGCTTTGGGAACACTGAAGCTTTCTTT	CASSFGNTEAFF
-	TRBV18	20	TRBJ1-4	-	TGTGCCAGCTCACCACTTACCCGGAGACCAGGAAAATACTCTAATGAAAAACTGTTTTTT	CASSPLTRRPGKYSNEKLFF
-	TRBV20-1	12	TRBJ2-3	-	TGCAGTGCTAGTCTAGTTAGGGATACGCAGTATTTT	CSASLVRDTQYF
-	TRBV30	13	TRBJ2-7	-	TGTGCCTGGAGCCTGGGACAAATCTACGAGCAGTACTTC	CAWSLGQIYEQYF
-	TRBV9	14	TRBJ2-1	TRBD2	TGTGCCAGCAATCGAGCGGGAGGCATAAATGAGCAGTTCTTC	CASNRAGGINEQFF
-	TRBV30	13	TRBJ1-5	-	TGTGCCTGGAGTGCCGACGACTATCAGCCCCAGCATTTT	CAWSADDYQPQHF
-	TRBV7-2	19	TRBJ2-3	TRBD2	TGTGCCAGCAGCTCTATGGGGGGGCTAGCGGGAGGACGCACAGATACGCAGTATTTT	CASSSMGGLAGGRTDTQYF
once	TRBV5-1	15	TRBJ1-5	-	TGCGCCAGCCCCCCCAGGCCGTATAGCAATCAGCCCCAGCATTTT	CASPPRPYSNQPQHF
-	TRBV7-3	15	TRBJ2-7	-	TGTGCCAGCAGCTTAGGGTGGGGGAGCTCCTACGAGCAGTACTTC	CASSLGWGSSYEQYF
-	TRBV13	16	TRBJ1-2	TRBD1	TGTGCCAGCAGCTTAGTGGGGCCAGGGGGCAACGACGGCTACACCTTC	CASSLVGPGGNDGYTF
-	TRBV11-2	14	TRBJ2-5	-	TGTGCCAGCAGCTTGACGGGCCTAGGGGAGACCCAGTACTTC	CASSLTGLGETQYF
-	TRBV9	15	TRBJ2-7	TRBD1	TGTGCCAGCAGCGGGGGGAGACAGGGGGCCGACGAGCAGTACTTC	CASSGGRQGADEQYF